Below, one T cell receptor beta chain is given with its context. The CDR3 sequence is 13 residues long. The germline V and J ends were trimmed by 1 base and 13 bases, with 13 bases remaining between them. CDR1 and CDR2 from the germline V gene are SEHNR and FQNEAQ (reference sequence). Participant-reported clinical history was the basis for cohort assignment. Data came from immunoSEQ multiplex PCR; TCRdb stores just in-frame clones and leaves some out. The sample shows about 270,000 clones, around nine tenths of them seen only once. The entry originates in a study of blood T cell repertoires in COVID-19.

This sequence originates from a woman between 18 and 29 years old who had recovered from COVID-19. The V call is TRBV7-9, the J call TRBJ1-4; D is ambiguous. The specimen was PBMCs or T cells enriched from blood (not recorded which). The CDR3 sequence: CASSLDYLSGLFF. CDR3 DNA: TGTGCCAGCAGCTTAGATTACTTGAGCGGACTGTTTTTT.